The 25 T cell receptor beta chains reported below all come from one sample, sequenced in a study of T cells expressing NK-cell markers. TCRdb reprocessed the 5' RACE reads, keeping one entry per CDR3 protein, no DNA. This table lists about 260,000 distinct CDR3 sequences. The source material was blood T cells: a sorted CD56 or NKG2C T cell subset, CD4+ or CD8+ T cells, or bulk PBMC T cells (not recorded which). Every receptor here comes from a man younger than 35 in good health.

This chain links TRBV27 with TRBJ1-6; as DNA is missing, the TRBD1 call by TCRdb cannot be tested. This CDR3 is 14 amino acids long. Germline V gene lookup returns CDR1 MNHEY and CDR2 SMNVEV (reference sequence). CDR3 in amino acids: CASSRGTANSPLHF.

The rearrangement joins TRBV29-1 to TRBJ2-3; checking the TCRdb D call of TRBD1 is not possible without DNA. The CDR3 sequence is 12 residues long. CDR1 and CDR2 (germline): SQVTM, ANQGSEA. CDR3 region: CSAYRDTDTQYF.

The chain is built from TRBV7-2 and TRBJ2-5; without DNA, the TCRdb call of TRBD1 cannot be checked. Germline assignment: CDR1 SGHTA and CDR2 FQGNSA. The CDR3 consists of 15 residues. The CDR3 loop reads CASSLVEWGIQTQYF.

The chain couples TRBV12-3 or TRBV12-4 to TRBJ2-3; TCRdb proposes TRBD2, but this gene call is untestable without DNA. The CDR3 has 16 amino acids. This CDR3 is CASSPSGTDLTDTQYF.

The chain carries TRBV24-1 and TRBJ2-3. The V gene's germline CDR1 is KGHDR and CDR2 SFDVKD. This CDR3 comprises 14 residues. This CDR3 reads CATSDTGITDTQYF.

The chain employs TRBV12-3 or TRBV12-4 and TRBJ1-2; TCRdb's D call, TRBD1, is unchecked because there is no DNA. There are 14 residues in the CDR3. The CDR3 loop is CASSFLGGAYGYTF.

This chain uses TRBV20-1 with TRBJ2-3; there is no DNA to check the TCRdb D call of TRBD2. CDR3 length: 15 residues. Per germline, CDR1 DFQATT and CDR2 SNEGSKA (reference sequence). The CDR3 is CSARDPGTSWDTQYF.

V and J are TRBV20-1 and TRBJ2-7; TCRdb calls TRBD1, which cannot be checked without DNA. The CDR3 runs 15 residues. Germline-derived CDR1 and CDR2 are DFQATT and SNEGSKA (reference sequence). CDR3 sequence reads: CSARAHRGPSYEQYF.

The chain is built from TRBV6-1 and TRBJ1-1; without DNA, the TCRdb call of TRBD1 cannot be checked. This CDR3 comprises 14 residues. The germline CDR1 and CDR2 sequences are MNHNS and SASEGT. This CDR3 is CASSNTDRTRGAFF.

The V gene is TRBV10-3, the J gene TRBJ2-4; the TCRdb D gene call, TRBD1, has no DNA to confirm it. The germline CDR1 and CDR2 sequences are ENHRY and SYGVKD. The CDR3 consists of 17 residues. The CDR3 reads CAISESMLVQEQNIQYF.

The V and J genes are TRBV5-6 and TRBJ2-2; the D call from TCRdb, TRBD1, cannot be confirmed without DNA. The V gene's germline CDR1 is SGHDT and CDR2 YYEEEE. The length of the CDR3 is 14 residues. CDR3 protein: CASRISGGAGELFF.

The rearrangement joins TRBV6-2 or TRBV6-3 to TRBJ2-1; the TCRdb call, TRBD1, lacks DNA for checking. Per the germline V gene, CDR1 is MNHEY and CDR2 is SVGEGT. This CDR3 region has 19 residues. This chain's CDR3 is CASSYSFGTGRKLHNEQFF.

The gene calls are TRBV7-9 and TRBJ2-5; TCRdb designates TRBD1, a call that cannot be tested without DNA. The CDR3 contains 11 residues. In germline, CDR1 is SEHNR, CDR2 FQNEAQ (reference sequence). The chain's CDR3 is CASVGAETQYF. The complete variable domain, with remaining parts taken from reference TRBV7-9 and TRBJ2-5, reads DTGVSQNPRHKITKRGQNVTFRCDPISEHNRLYWYRQTLGQGPEFLTYFQNEAQLEKSRLLSDRFSAERPKGSFSTLEIQRTEQGDSAMYLCASVGAETQYFGPGTRLLVL.

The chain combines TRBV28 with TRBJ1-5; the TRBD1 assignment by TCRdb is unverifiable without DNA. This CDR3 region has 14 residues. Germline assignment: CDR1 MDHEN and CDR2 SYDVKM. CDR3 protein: CASRDSTTNQPQHF.

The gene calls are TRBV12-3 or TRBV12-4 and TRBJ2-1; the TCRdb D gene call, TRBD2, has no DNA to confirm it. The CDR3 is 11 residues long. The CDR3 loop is CASSPLHEQFF.

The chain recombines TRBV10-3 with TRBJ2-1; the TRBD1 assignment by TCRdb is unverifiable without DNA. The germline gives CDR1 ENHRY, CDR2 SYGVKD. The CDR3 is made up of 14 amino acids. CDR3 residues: CAISSGAVSNEQFF.

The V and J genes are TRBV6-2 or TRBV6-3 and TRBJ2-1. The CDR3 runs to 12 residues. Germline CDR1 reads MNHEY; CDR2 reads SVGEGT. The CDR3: CASRNPKKEQFF.

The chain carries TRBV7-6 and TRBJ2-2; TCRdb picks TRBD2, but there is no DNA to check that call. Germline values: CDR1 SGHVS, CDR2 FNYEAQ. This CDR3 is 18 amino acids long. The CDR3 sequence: CASSLAAFAGGPNGELFF.

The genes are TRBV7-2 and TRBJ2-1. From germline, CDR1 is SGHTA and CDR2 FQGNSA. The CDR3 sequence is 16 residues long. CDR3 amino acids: CASSPSGSVSGDEQFF.

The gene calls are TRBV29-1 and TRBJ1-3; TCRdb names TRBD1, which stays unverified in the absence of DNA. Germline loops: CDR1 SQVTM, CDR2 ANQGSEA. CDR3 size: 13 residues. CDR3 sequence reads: CSVGDGSGNTIYF.

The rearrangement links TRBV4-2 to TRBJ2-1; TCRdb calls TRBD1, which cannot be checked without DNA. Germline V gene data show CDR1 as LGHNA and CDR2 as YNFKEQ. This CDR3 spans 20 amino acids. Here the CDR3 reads CASSQRRDRGRLAGGNEQFF.

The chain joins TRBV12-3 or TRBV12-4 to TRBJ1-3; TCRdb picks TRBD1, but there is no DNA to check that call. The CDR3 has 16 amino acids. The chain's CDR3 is CASSSLRQGSGNTIYF.

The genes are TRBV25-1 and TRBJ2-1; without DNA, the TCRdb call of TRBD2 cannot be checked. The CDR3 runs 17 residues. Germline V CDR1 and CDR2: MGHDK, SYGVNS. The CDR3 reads CASSGAGSGGSWGEQFF.

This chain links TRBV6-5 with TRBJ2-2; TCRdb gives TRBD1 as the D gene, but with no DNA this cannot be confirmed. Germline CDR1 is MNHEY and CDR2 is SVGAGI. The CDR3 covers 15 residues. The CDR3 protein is CASSYSTQGSGELFF.

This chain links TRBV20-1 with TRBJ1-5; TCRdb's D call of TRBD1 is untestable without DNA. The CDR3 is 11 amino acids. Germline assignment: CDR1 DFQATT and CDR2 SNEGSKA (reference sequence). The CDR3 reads CSAPGNQPQHF.